This T cell receptor (beta chain) was obtained from a study of T cell responses to AZD1222 COVID-19 vaccine. At the level of the study: Pooling covered second doses at about 4 or about 12 weeks. General study points: Mapped onto spike, vaccine-associated CD4 TCRs spanned it and were dominant at 160-218 and 743-854. Clonal diversity was possibly underestimated, and white British individuals and females predominated among donors. Reports indicate that nearly half of spike-specific TCRs are directed at unmutated variant regions.

The assay was immunoSEQ multiplex PCR, and TCRdb's table has in-frame clones only and misses some. The sample yields around 100,000 clones, about 90% seen once. A note on this clone: Its specificity is not known.

V lost 2 bases and J 6 bases, leaving 8 bases between the germline ends. CDR1 is WSHSY and CDR2 is SAAADI in the germline V gene. CDR3 size: 12 residues. The V and J genes are TRBV10-2 and TRBJ2-7; D gene uncertain. The origin of this receptor is an adult in good health. The source material was peripheral blood, sampled on day 0 of AZD1222 vaccination. CDR3 loop: CASSEMEIEQYF. The CDR3 DNA sequence: TGCGCCAGCAGTGAGATGGAGATCGAGCAGTACTTC.